The 21 T cell receptor beta chains presented below share a single source sample, sequenced in a study of T cells in Graves' hyperthyroidism and ophthalmopathy. The investigators amplified TCR beta CDR3 regions from RNA transcripts. The TCR CDR3 was amplified in a first-round RT-PCR using the HTBI primer set. One entry per CDR3 protein results from TCRdb running MiXCR on the multiplex PCR reads. The sample records about 610,000 distinct CDR3 sequences, approximately 14% being singletons. Input material: blood. The receptor set was obtained from a woman between 40 and 50 years old with Graves' ophthalmopathy.

There are many counts of this clonotype. Written as DNA, the CDR3 is TGTGCCAGCAGCTTAAACCAGGCCCCGAACACCGGGGAGCTGTTTTTT. Translation: CASSLNQAPNTGELFF. J is TRBJ2-2 and V is TRBV11-1; no clear D. Trimming removed 2 bases from V and 0 bases from J, with 10 bases in between. The germline CDR1 and CDR2 sequences are SGHAT and FQDESV (reference sequence). This CDR3 spans 16 amino acids. Full variable domain (rest looked up from reference TRBV11-1 and TRBJ2-2): EAEVAQSPRYKITEKSQAVAFWCDPISGHATLYWYRQILGQGPELLVQFQDESVVDDSQLPKDRFSAERLKGVDSTLKIQPAELGDSAMYLCASSLNQAPNTGELFFGEGSRLTVL.

This clonotype was seen ten or more times. The rearrangement joins TRBV6-5 to TRBJ2-7; 11 bases are shared with TRBD2. CDR1 is MNHEY, CDR2 SVGAGI, per germline. V lost 4 bases, J lost 2 bases, and 4 bases stayed unmatched. The CDR3 has 15 residues. Here the CDR3 reads CASSSLAGGPYEQYF. CDR3 coding DNA: TGTGCCAGCAGTTCCCTAGCGGGAGGTCCCTACGAGCAGTACTTC.

This clonotype was observed at least ten times. V gene TRBV2 combines with J gene TRBJ2-3; 9 nucleotides match TRBD2. Germline-derived CDR1 and CDR2 are SNHLY and FYNNEI. The length of the CDR3 is 16 residues. J lost 5 bases, V lost 4 bases, and 10 bases had no gene match. The CDR3 spells CASSGNAGGPVDTQYF. The CDR3 DNA reads as TGTGCCAGCAGTGGTAACGCGGGAGGGCCCGTAGATACGCAGTATTTT.

About this clonotype: A much larger clone lies a single base off, so this may be a read error. The rearrangement links TRBV28 to TRBJ2-7; weak D call: TRBD2 (5 bases). The CDR3 spans 14 residues. The germline V gene has CDR1 MDHEN and CDR2 SYDVKM. V lost 3 bases and J 4 bases, leaving 13 bases between the germline ends. CDR3 in amino acids: CASSFLLVGYEQYF. For the CDR3, the DNA is TGTGCCAGCAGTTTTCTACTAGTGGGATACGAGCAGTACTTC. The entire variable domain, with the rest obtained from reference TRBV28 and TRBJ2-7, is as follows: DVKVTQSSRYLVKRTGEKVFLECVQDMDHENMFWYRQDPGLGLRLIYFSYDVKMKEKGDIPEGYSVSREKKERFSLILESASTNQTSMYLCASSFLLVGYEQYFGPGTRLTVT.

The chain has TRBV13 and TRBJ2-5, with TRBD2 identical over 9 bases. The CDR3 has 14 amino acids. Trimming removed 8 bases from V and 5 bases from J; junction bases left unmatched: 9. Germline V CDR1 and CDR2: PRHDT, FYEKMQ (reference sequence). The CDR3 is CASGRASGTETQYF. The CDR3 DNA reads TGTGCCAGCGGACGGGCTAGCGGGACGGAGACCCAGTACTTC.

This chain connects TRBV15 to TRBJ2-4; a weak D match, TRBD1 (6 bases). CDR1 and CDR2 from the germline V gene are LNHNV and YYDKDF (reference sequence). V was cut by 2 bases and J by 3 bases, with 17 bases left in between. This CDR3 comprises 17 residues. The CDR3 is CATSRTSGVGGKNIQYF. CDR3 coding DNA: TGTGCCACCAGCAGAACGTCAGGGGTAGGGGGCAAAAACATTCAGTACTTC.

There are a few counts of this clonotype. V usage is TRBV7-6 and J usage is TRBJ1-1; tentative D call: TRBD1 (5 bases). Trimming cost V 1 base and J 5 bases, with 14 bases left between them. The germline V gene encodes CDR1 SGHVS and CDR2 FNYEAQ. The CDR3 has 15 amino acids. The CDR3 DNA follows: TGTGCCAGCAGCTTAGAAGGAGGGGTTAGGACTGAAGCTTTCTTT. This gives the protein CASSLEGGVRTEAFF.

This clonotype was counted ten times or more. This sequence joins TRBV4-1 and TRBJ2-7; 10 bases map to TRBD1. CDR1 is MGHRA, CDR2 YSYEKL, per germline. CDR3 length: 15 amino acids. The ends lost 5 bases at V and 4 bases at J; junction bases unmatched: 8. The chain's CDR3 is CASSITGQGRYEQYF. The CDR3 nucleotides read TGCGCCAGCAGCATCACGGGACAGGGGAGGTACGAGCAGTACTTC.

This clonotype was recorded at least ten times. The chain recombines TRBV7-8 with TRBJ2-7; the D is unclear. This CDR3 spans 15 amino acids. The V gene's germline CDR1 is SGHVS and CDR2 FQNEAQ. Between the trimmed V and J ends, which lost 4 bases and 1 base, there was a span of 14 bases. The CDR3 sequence is CASSSRSTTSYEQYF. CDR3 sequence (DNA): TGTGCCAGCAGCTCCCGCTCGACCACTTCCTACGAGCAGTACTTC.

The chain links TRBV5-1 to TRBJ1-2, with D perhaps matching TRBD1 (5 bases). Germline assignment: CDR1 SGHRS and CDR2 YFSETQ. CDR3 length: 14 amino acids. The germline V and J ends were trimmed by 4 bases and 7 bases, with 17 bases remaining between them. The CDR3: CASSPGLPPRGYTF. CDR3 coding DNA: TGCGCCAGCAGCCCGGGACTTCCACCGCGTGGCTACACCTTC.

The V gene is TRBV12-3 or TRBV12-4, the J gene TRBJ1-5; 9 bases fit TRBD1. CDR3 length: 15 amino acids. With 3 bases clipped from V and 6 bases from J, the junction kept 6 bases outside the gene matches. DNA for the CDR3: TGTGCCAGCAGTTTGCCACAGGGGGCAAGTCAGCCCCAGCATTTT. Translating it yields CASSLPQGASQPQHF.

This clonotype was counted ten times or more. The V and J genes are TRBV28 and TRBJ2-7, with D perhaps matching TRBD1 or TRBD2 (5 bases each). The germline V gene has CDR1 MDHEN and CDR2 SYDVKM. Trimming left V 6 bases short and J 0 bases short, with 12 bases between. This CDR3 is 14 amino acids long. DNA of the CDR3: TGTGCCAGCAGCTTAGTGGGGGACTCCTACGAGCAGTACTTC. Protein sequence: CASSLVGDSYEQYF.

This clonotype was observed a handful of times. The rearrangement joins TRBV7-8 to TRBJ2-5; 11 positions match TRBD2. The J segment lost 0 bases and the V segment lost 1 base, leaving 10 bases of the junction unmatched. CDR3 length: 19 residues. Germline values: CDR1 SGHVS, CDR2 FQNEAQ. In nucleotides, the CDR3 is TGTGCCAGCAGCTTAGTTGCTAGCGGGAGGTTAGGGGACCAAGAGACCCAGTACTTC. Amino acids: CASSLVASGRLGDQETQYF.

The CDR3 sequence is CASSAKGVSYEQYF. The DNA of the CDR3 is TGTGCCAGCTCAGCTAAGGGGGTATCCTACGAGCAGTACTTC. The J gene is TRBJ2-7, the V gene TRBV18; possible D gene TRBD1, 6 bases. Germline V CDR1 and CDR2: KGHSH, LQKENI. Trimming removed 5 bases at V and 1 base at J, with 12 bases between. CDR3 length: 14 amino acids.

This clonotype was observed many times. V and J are TRBV30 and TRBJ1-2; the match to TRBD1 covers 9 bases. This CDR3 region has 16 residues. V lost 0 bases, J lost 8 bases, and 13 bases stayed unmatched. Germline loops: CDR1 GTSNPN, CDR2 SVGIG (reference sequence). Here the CDR3 DNA reads TGTGCCTGGAGTGTACAGGGGGCGGCAATCAGGGACGGCTACACCTTC. Its translation is CAWSVQGAAIRDGYTF.

At least ten counts were recorded for this clonotype. The genes are TRBV12-3 or TRBV12-4 and TRBJ2-2; D is undetermined. The CDR3 is 13 amino acids. V lost 6 bases and J lost 3, with 8 bases in between. The DNA for the CDR3 is TGTGCCAGCAGCCCGGACCACACCGGGGAGCTGTTTTTT. Its protein product is CASSPDHTGELFF.

The table lists this clonotype with many counts. J is TRBJ2-5 and V is TRBV29-1, with D possibly matching TRBD1 (5 bases). V was shortened by 4 bases and J by 1 base, with 10 bases between the two germline ends. Germline V gene data show CDR1 as SQVTM and CDR2 as ANQGSEA. This CDR3 region has 13 residues. The CDR3 sequence: CSVVGPIQETQYF. Here the CDR3 DNA reads TGCAGCGTTGTGGGGCCCATCCAAGAGACCCAGTACTTC.

The rearrangement links TRBV20-1 to TRBJ2-5, with 11 positions matching TRBD2. The CDR3 has 14 amino acids. The J segment lost 4 bases and the V segment lost 6 bases, leaving 7 bases of the junction unmatched. From germline, CDR1 is DFQATT and CDR2 SNEGSKA (reference sequence). CDR3 bases: TGCAGTGCCTTACAACTAGCGGGAGCAGAGACCCAGTACTTC. This encodes CSALQLAGAETQYF.

This clonotype was counted many times. The chain employs TRBV28 and TRBJ1-5; tentatively, D is TRBD1 (5 bases). Germline V gives CDR1 MDHEN, CDR2 SYDVKM. There are 16 residues in the CDR3. With 2 bases removed from V and 5 bases from J, the gap between germline ends came to 16 bases. The CDR3: CASSLDARELYQPQHF. CDR3 coding DNA: TGTGCCAGCAGTTTAGACGCCAGGGAACTTTATCAGCCCCAGCATTTT.

This clonotype was seen at least ten times. The junction does not match germline at one end; this may be a read error. The chain uses TRBV12-3 or TRBV12-4 and TRBJ1-2; D might be TRBD1 (6 bases). The CDR3 is 12 residues long. CDR3 DNA sequence: TGTGCCAGCAGCCTAGGGGGGAGACAAGTCATCTTC. Translated, it gives CASSLGGRQVIF.

There are many counts of this clonotype. This chain joins TRBV6-1 and TRBJ1-2, with D unresolved. V was pared by 6 bases and J by 0 bases, with 8 bases between. Per germline, CDR1 MNHNS and CDR2 SASEGT. CDR3 length: 13 residues. The CDR3 coding sequence is TGTGCCAGCAGCGCGGAGCCTAACTATGGCTACACCTTC. Protein sequence: CASSAEPNYGYTF.